This T cell receptor (beta chain) was recorded in a study of blood T cell repertoires in COVID-19. Trimming left V 4 bases short and J 4 bases short, with 13 bases between. The CDR3 is made up of 14 amino acids. The germline V gene has CDR1 SGHVS and CDR2 FQNEAQ. Clones were sequenced by immunoSEQ multiplex PCR, and TCRdb holds only the in-frame ones, with some missing. The table lists around 57,000 clones, about 87% of them singletons. The chain couples TRBV7-8 to TRBJ1-2; D may be TRBD1 (6 bases). Sample: peripheral blood. The receptor comes from a human donor with active COVID-19. The donor label of this sample is uncertain. CDR3 in DNA: TGTGCCAGCAGCTCACAGGGATTTGGCTATGGCTACACCTTC. It encodes CASSSQGFGYGYTF.